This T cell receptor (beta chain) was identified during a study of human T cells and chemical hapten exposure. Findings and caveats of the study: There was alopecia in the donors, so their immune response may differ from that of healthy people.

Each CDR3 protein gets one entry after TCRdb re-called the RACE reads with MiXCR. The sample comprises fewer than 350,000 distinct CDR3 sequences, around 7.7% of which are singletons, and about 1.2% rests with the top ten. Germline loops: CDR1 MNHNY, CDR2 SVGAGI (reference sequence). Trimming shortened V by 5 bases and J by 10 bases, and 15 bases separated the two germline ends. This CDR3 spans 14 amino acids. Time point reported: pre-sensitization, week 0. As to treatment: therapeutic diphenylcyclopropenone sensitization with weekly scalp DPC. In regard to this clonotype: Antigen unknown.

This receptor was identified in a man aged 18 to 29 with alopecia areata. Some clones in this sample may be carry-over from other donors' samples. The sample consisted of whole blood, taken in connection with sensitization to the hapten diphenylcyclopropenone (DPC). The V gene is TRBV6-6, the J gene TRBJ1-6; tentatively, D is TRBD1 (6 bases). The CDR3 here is CASSERGAYSPLHF. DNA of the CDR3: TGTGCCAGCAGTGAAAGGGGGGCGTACTCACCCCTCCACTTT.